This T cell receptor (beta chain) was retrieved from a study of T-cell memory formation after mild COVID-19. Study-wide context: Among the donors, TCR clusters were largely specific to each donor. Notes on the study in general: CD4+ clones that contracted lay mainly in CM and EM; CD8+ ones lay in EMRA. Later expanders leaned CD4+, whereas day 15 to 85 contracting clones were balanced CD4/CD8.

From the 5' RACE reads, TCRdb called clonotypes with MiXCR, one entry per CDR3 protein. The profile shows some 250,000 distinct CDR3 sequences, around 17% of them singletons. This clonotype has ten or more counts. Its antigen is not identified. The length of the CDR3 is 13 residues. V was cut by 8 bases and J by 1 base, with 12 bases left in between. Germline CDR1 is SGHRS and CDR2 is YFSETQ. The TCR was taken from a young man who had mild COVID-19 (a few samples of this study predate the infection). Cell type and time point are not known. The sequencing sample was made of PBMCs or a T cell subset sorted from them (not recorded which). The chain carries TRBV5-1 and TRBJ2-5, with a weak D call TRBD2 (6 bases). The CDR3 sequence is CASSRRGQETQYF. CDR3 DNA: TGCGCCAGTTCCAGGCGGGGCCAAGAGACCCAGTACTTC.